The 3 T cell receptor beta chains presented below share a single source sample, sequenced in a study of cytomegalovirus exposure and HLA in healthy donors. PCR involved 60 Vbeta and 13 Jbeta primers. Repertoires were generated with immunoSEQ multiplex PCR, while TCRdb's copy carries only in-frame clones and drops some. The top ten clones hold around 4.1% of a sample with 130,000 to 150,000 clones, approximately 83% of them seen once. Input material: PBMCs. The receptor set was obtained from a man aged 35 to 55 in good health and CMV-seropositive.

Remarks on this clone: The final CDR3 position lacks the conserved phenylalanine or tryptophan, pointing to a likely read error. The V gene is TRBV7-6, the J gene TRBJ1-1; 9 nucleotides match TRBD1. Germline V gene lookup returns CDR1 SGHVS and CDR2 FNYEAQ. Trimming removed 5 bases from V and 7 bases from J; junction bases left unmatched: 5. The CDR3 is 13 amino acids. This chain's CDR3 is CASSSGTGREAFL. The CDR3 region has the DNA TGTGCCAGCAGCAGCGGGACAGGGCGTGAAGCTTTCCTT.

The V call is TRBV18, the J call TRBJ1-1; D ambiguous. The V gene's germline CDR1 is KGHSH and CDR2 LQKENI. CDR3 length equals 14 residues. V was trimmed by 1 base and J by 4 bases, leaving 10 bases between them. DNA for the CDR3: TGTGCCAGCTCACCACGAGGGCAAACCACTGAAGCTTTCTTT. It specifies CASSPRGQTTEAFF.

This chain connects TRBV6-6 to TRBJ1-1, with D possibly matching TRBD1 (6 bases). Trimming took 6 bases from V and 4 from J, leaving 18 bases between them. In germline, CDR1 is MNHNY, CDR2 SVGAGI (reference sequence). The CDR3 sequence is 15 residues long. The CDR3 DNA reads TGTGCCAGCAGGACCGATACAGGGAGCGCCACTGAAGCTTTCTTT. Translating it yields CASRTDTGSATEAFF.